This T cell receptor beta chain is from a study of cytomegalovirus exposure and HLA in healthy donors. Broader study findings: TRBV6-2, TRBV6-3 and some other V segments were unresolvable in 87-base-pair reads. CMV serostatus alone was available as immune exposure information.

The PCR contained 60 Vbeta and 13 Jbeta primers. Assay: immunoSEQ multiplex PCR; the TCRdb copy retains only in-frame clones and omits some. Among approximately 86,000 clones, roughly 80% were seen once, and the ten largest hold less than 4%. Germline lookup yields CDR1 SGHNT and CDR2 YYREEE (reference sequence). Between the trimmed V and J ends, which lost 4 bases and 5 bases, there was a span of 16 bases. This CDR3 has 14 residues. This clone was detected only once. The antigen is not known. Sequencing was done on a sample of PBMCs. This clonotype originated in a man aged 40-49 years in good health and CMV-seronegative. V usage is TRBV5-4 and J usage is TRBJ2-7, with D perhaps TRBD1 (6 bases). The CDR3 sequence: CASSEEPWTDEQYF. In nucleotides, the CDR3 is TGTGCCAGCAGCGAGGAACCGTGGACAGACGAGCAGTACTTC.